The T cell receptor (beta chain) described here comes from a study of blood T cells in healthy people across ages. The overall study: Capture via template switching afforded approximately one barcoded beta molecule per two T cells.

The second PCR ran about 6 to 12 cycles with a sample-barcoded 5' primer and J-beta primers. TCRdb used MiXCR to reprocess the 5' RACE reads, holding one entry per CDR3 protein. The sample holds some 1.4 million distinct CDR3 sequences, 42% seen once. On this clonotype: Since no conserved phenylalanine or tryptophan closes the CDR3, a read error is the likely cause. The limits of the CDR3 on the DNA are not certain, so only TCRdb's listed CDR3 is given.

The clonotype comes from a woman under 30 in good health. Sequences were obtained from blood.

CDR3 sequence: CASSKEGGGSYNERFL. This chain connects TRBV21-1 to TRBJ2-1; TRBD1 was called by the table and not checked on the DNA. TRBV21-1 is reported as a pseudogene. 16 amino acids form the CDR3, both terminal residues included.